This TCR beta chain was recorded in a study of T cell responses to AZD1222 COVID-19 vaccine. Sequenced by immunoSEQ multiplex PCR; TCRdb stores in-frame clones only, minus some. In total, the table holds about 140,000 clones. Trimming pared 6 bases from V and 0 bases from J, leaving 12 bases between. CDR3 length: 15 amino acids. CDR1 is MDHEN, CDR2 SYDVKM, per germline. This chain joins TRBV28 and TRBJ2-4; D is unresolved. The receptor was derived from an adult in good health. What was sequenced was peripheral blood. The CDR3 here is CASSLPRLAKNIQYF. The CDR3 nucleotides are TGTGCCAGCAGCCTCCCCAGATTAGCCAAAAACATTCAGTACTTC.